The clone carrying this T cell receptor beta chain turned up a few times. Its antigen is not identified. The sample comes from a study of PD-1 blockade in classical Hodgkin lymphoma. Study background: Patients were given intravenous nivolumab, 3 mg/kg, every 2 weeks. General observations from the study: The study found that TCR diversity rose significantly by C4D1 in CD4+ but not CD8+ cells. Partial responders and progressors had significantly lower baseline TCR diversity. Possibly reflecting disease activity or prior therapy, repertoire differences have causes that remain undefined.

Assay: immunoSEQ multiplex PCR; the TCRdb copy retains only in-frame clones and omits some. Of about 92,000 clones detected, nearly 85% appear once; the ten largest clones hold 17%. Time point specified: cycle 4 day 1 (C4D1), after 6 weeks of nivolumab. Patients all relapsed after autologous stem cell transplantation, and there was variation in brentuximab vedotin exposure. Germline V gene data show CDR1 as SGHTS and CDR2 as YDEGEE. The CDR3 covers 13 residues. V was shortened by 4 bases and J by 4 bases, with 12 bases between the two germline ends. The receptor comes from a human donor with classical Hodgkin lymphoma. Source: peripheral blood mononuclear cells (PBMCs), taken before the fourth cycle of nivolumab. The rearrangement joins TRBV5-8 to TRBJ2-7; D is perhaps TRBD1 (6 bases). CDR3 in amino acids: CASSRDRRYEQYF. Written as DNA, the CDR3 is TGTGCCAGCAGCCGCGACAGGAGATACGAGCAGTACTTC. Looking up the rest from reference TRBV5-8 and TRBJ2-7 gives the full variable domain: EAGVTQSPTHLIKTRGQQATLRCSPISGHTSVYWYQQALGLGLQFLLWYDEGEERNRGNFPPRFSGRQFPNYSSELNVNALELEDSALYLCASSRDRRYEQYFGPGTRLTVT.